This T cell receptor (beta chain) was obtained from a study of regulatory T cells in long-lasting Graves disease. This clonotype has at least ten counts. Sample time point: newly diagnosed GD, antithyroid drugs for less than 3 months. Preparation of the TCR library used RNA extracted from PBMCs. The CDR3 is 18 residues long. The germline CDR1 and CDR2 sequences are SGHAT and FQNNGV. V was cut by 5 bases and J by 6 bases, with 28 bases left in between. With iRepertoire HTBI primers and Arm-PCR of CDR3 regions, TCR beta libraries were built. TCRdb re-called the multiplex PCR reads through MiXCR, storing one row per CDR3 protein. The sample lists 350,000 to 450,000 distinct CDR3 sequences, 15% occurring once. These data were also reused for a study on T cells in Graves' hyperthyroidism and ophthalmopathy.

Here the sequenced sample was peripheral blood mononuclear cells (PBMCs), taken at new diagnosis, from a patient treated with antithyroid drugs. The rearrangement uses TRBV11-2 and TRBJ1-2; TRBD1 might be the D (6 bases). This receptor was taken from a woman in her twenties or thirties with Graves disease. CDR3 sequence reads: CASSNVRRESDRKHGYTF. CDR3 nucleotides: TGTGCCAGCAGCAATGTGCGGCGTGAGAGCGACAGGAAACATGGCTACACCTTC.